The following is a TCR beta chain sequence with its context. This clone was picked up a small number of times. This clone's antigen is unknown. Within one base of it there is no much larger clone, and no base qualities were kept. The sample belongs to a study of blood T cell repertoires in COVID-19 (dated by TCRdb to about 2020). At the level of the whole study: Samples covering the acute and convalescent phases of COVID-19 were provided by collaborators in the United States, Italy and Spain. The prospective study material was composed of cDNA or gDNA derived from T cells, B-cell-depleted T cells, or PBMCs. Deeply sampled blood TCRbeta repertoires from subjects exposed to, actively infected with, or recovered from COVID-19 were included in the dataset. The repertoires were released in a freely available public database intended as a resource for research on the immune response to SARS-CoV-2. Samples were obtained from the ongoing ImmuneRACE study (first 160 participants) and from 1,000 to 1,500 subjects provided by 6 global collaborators. Sample metadata almost always included a de-identified subject ID, COVID-19 status, age in years and sex. Where available, HLA class I and class II types were obtained from metadata supplied by the sample provider rather than from assay-based typing.

One collaborating source in Seattle enrolled patients while the patients were actively infected and followed the patients over time throughout the course of disease. Each collaborating institution followed its own protocols to collect whole blood in K2EDTA tubes. For TCRbeta analysis, collaborator samples were shipped as frozen whole blood, as isolated PBMCs, or as DNA extracted from either sample type. TCRbeta CDR3 regions were amplified from genomic DNA by means of the immunoSEQ Assay, a bias-controlled multiplex PCR. The source study handled its data this way. Within the assay, amplification of reference gene primers was used to estimate how many nucleated cells each sample contained. To quantify the absolute abundance of each unique TCRbeta CDR3 rearrangement, sequence reads were collapsed and filtered. For each sample, productive Simpson clonality was calculated as the square root of Simpson's diversity index across productive rearrangements. The table comes from immuneACCESS by way of TCRdb, which keeps in-frame sequences with V and J called. Part of the clones is missing from these tables; in studies checked, under half for an unresolved V gene and the rest for unknown reasons. From that table come the V and J calls and clone size; the DNA was used to work out D and trimming. For this sample the table gives some 370,000 clones, of which over 75% were detected only once. The biggest ten clones account for 10% of the sample.

The CDR3 spans 14 residues, from the cysteine through the phenylalanine. Here the CDR3 DNA is all that survives: 42 bases in frame from base 1. Via the germline V gene, CDR1 is SGHNT and CDR2 YENEEA. V loses 1 base of germline sequence and J loses 3 bases, and the interval between the two ends is 10 bases. Results the study describes overall, beyond this receptor: How much clinical and demographic metadata was included differed by source and by participant, and the metadata was provided uncurated.

The TCR comes from a woman aged 25 to 39 with COVID-19, enrolled during active disease. The sequenced material came from peripheral blood. The sequence is built from TRBV11-3 and TRBJ2-7; TRBD2 could be the D gene, as 6 bases match. The bases are TGTGCCAGCAGCTTAGCGGGGGACGACTACGAGCAGTACTTC. It codes for CASSLAGDDYEQYF.